A single sample is the source of the 14 T cell receptor beta chains below, sequenced in a study of glioma-infiltrating T cells after dendritic cell vaccination. Profiling relied on immunoSEQ multiplex PCR, and the TCRdb table lists in-frame clones only, not all of them. The sample shows over 80,000 clones, around 90% of them seen only once. The sequencing here drew on blood, taken before dendritic cell vaccination. The receptor source for this set is a human donor with glioblastoma.

This sequence joins TRBV19 and TRBJ1-4; D possibly corresponds to TRBD1 (5 bases). V lost 10 bases to trimming and J lost 8 bases, with 23 bases between them. Germline CDR1 reads LNHDA; CDR2 reads SQIVND (reference sequence). This CDR3 has 15 amino acids. CDR3 loop: CATRDGTFRGEKLFF. As DNA, the CDR3 is TGTGCCACCCGCGACGGGACTTTCCGCGGGGAAAAACTGTTTTTT.

Regarding this clone: The germline gene is not matched at one end of the junction; a read error may be the cause. V gene TRBV28 combines with J gene TRBJ2-2, with 8 bases fitting TRBD2. Germline CDR1 MDHEN, CDR2 SYDVKM. The CDR3 is 15 amino acids. Here the CDR3 reads CASTLAGSNTGELFF. The CDR3 nucleotides are TGTGCCAGCACTTTAGCGGGGAGCAACACCGGGGAGCTGTTTTTT. The full variable domain, in which reference TRBV28 and TRBJ2-2 provide the parts outside the CDR3, is DVKVTQSSRYLVKRTGEKVFLECVQDMDHENMFWYRQDPGLGLRLIYFSYDVKMKEKGDIPEGYSVSREKKERFSLILESASTNQTSMYLCASTLAGSNTGELFFGEGSRLTVL.

The chain couples TRBV7-8 to TRBJ2-5; the D gene is possibly TRBD1 (6 bases). Deletions cut 0 bases from V and 2 bases from J, with 7 bases between. The CDR3 runs 14 residues. Germline lookup yields CDR1 SGHVS and CDR2 FQNEAQ. CDR3 coding DNA: TGTGCCAGCAGCTTAGCCGGACAGCAAGAGACCCAGTACTTC. Protein: CASSLAGQQETQYF.

The V and J genes are TRBV10-3 and TRBJ1-1; 10 bases are a match to TRBD1. The CDR3 contains 17 residues. The J segment lost 2 bases and the V segment lost 6 bases, leaving 12 bases of the junction unmatched. Germline-derived CDR1 and CDR2 are ENHRY and SYGVKD. The CDR3 nucleotides are TGTGCCATCAGCGGTAGAAAAGGACAGGGGGTAAACACTGAAGCTTTCTTT. This encodes CAISGRKGQGVNTEAFF.

The sample holds one count of this clone. J is TRBJ2-7 and V is TRBV5-4; 10 positions match TRBD2. V gave up 0 bases and J gave up 2 bases; unmatched junction bases: 8. The CDR3 contains 17 residues. Germline V gene data show CDR1 as SGHNT and CDR2 as YYREEE (reference sequence). The CDR3 coding sequence is TGTGCCAGCAGCTTGGGGCCTAGCGGGAGACAACCCTACGAGCAGTACTTC. Translated: CASSLGPSGRQPYEQYF.

The J gene is TRBJ2-5, the V gene TRBV7-9, with 7 positions matching TRBD2. V lost 5 bases to trimming and J lost 4 bases; unmatched junction nucleotides: 13. CDR3 length: 16 residues. Germline-derived CDR1 and CDR2 are SEHNR and FQNEAQ (reference sequence). The CDR3: CASSPASWEGRETQYF. CDR3 nucleotide sequence: TGTGCCAGCAGCCCCGCGTCGTGGGAGGGCCGAGAGACCCAGTACTTC. The entire variable domain, with the rest obtained from reference TRBV7-9 and TRBJ2-5, is as follows: DTGVSQNPRHKITKRGQNVTFRCDPISEHNRLYWYRQTLGQGPEFLTYFQNEAQLEKSRLLSDRFSAERPKGSFSTLEIQRTEQGDSAMYLCASSPASWEGRETQYFGPGTRLLVL.

J is TRBJ2-1 and V is TRBV5-4; D is possibly TRBD1 (6 bases). Trimming pared 4 bases from V and 2 bases from J, leaving 13 bases between. Per the germline V gene, CDR1 is SGHNT and CDR2 is YYREEE (reference sequence). The CDR3 has 15 residues. The CDR3 DNA reads TGTGCCAGCAGCCCCACCGGGACACCCTACAATGAGCAGTTCTTC. It translates to CASSPTGTPYNEQFF. Full variable domain (rest looked up from reference TRBV5-4 and TRBJ2-1): ETGVTQSPTHLIKTRGQQVTLRCSSQSGHNTVSWYQQALGQGPQFIFQYYREEENGRGNFPPRFSGLQFPNYSSELNVNALELDDSALYLCASSPTGTPYNEQFFGPGTRLTVL.

The V gene is TRBV14, the J gene TRBJ2-7, with D tentatively TRBD1 (6 bases). Germline lookup yields CDR1 SGHDN and CDR2 FVKESK. Trimming stripped 3 bases from V and 2 bases from J, with 14 bases between. The CDR3 sequence is 15 residues long. CDR3: CASSHLTGNAYEQYF. Written as DNA, the CDR3 is TGTGCCAGCAGCCACTTGACAGGCAATGCCTACGAGCAGTACTTC.

The chain combines TRBV5-1 with TRBJ1-1; a weak D match, TRBD1 (6 bases). Trimming shortened V by 4 bases and J by 1 base, and 11 bases separated the two germline ends. The CDR3 is made up of 14 amino acids. Germline V gives CDR1 SGHRS, CDR2 YFSETQ. The CDR3 bases are TGCGCCAGCAGCCCGGGGGGGGCGAACACTGAAGCTTTCTTT. Translating it yields CASSPGGANTEAFF.

This clone was recorded a few times. V and J are TRBV13 and TRBJ2-5; 9 bases are a match to TRBD2. CDR1 and CDR2 from the germline V gene are PRHDT and FYEKMQ (reference sequence). J lost 5 bases, V lost 6 bases, and 7 bases had no gene match. The CDR3 spans 14 residues. The CDR3, as DNA: TGTGCCAGCAGTTCGGGACTAGCAACTGAGACCCAGTACTTC. This gives the protein CASSSGLATETQYF.

The rearrangement joins TRBV15 to TRBJ1-1, with 8 bases that match TRBD1. This CDR3 spans 16 amino acids. Losses at the gene ends were 0 bases for V and 1 base for J; bases not matched to a gene: 4. Germline V gives CDR1 LNHNV, CDR2 YYDKDF (reference sequence). CDR3 loop: CATSRDPGTGNTEAFF. The CDR3 nucleotides read TGTGCCACCAGCAGAGATCCCGGGACAGGGAACACTGAAGCTTTCTTT.

In its sample, this clone was seen once. The V and J genes are TRBV6-1 and TRBJ2-1; D may be TRBD1 (6 bases). Trimming removed 4 bases from V and 1 base from J, with 8 bases in between. The CDR3 has 14 residues. Germline lookup yields CDR1 MNHNS and CDR2 SASEGT. CDR3 loop: CASSGGQSYNEQFF. The CDR3 bases are TGTGCCAGCAGTGGGGGGCAATCCTACAATGAGCAGTTCTTC.

J is TRBJ1-1 and V is TRBV30; TRBD1 matches 7 bases. CDR1 and CDR2 from the germline V gene are GTSNPN and SVGIG (reference sequence). The CDR3 totals 13 residues. J was trimmed by 3 bases and V by 1 base; bases with no gene match: 2. DNA for the CDR3: TGTGCCTGGAGTGGCAGGGGGGACACTGAAGCTTTCTTT. Protein: CAWSGRGDTEAFF.

The chain links TRBV5-1 to TRBJ2-5, with a tentative D call TRBD2 (6 bases). CDR1 and CDR2 (germline): SGHRS, YFSETQ. This CDR3 contains 14 residues. V lost 0 bases and J lost 2, with 8 bases in between. The chain's CDR3 is CASSLGGEQETQYF. As DNA, the CDR3 is TGCGCCAGCAGCTTGGGCGGGGAACAAGAGACCCAGTACTTC.